These 25 T cell receptor beta chains were sequenced from one sample in a study of shared clonotypes between healthy human individuals (dated by TCRdb to about 2020). Libraries were built with the immunoSEQ multiplex PCR assay. TCRdb provides this immuneACCESS table in a form limited to in-frame rearrangements. Some clones are lacking; in checked studies, under half of them reflect an unresolved V gene, and why the rest are absent is not known. Counted in this sample were about 480,000 clones; about three quarters of them appeared once. The ten largest clones take up roughly an eighth of the sample. The sequenced sample was PBMCs. Receptors were obtained from a woman in her thirties or forties in good health. Some clones in this sample may be carry-over from other donors' samples.

This clone was counted at least ten times. This chain uses TRBV12-5 with TRBJ2-2; 10 positions agree with TRBD2. The CDR3 extends over 16 amino acids. Germline V CDR1 and CDR2: LGHNT, FRNRAP. V was clipped by 1 base and J by 5 bases; unmatched bases: 4. DNA for the CDR3: TGTGCTAGTGGTTTGGCGCTAGCGGGAGTTACCGGGGAGCTGTTTTTT. It codes for CASGLALAGVTGELFF. Combining the CDR3 with reference TRBV12-5 and TRBJ2-2 gives the whole variable domain DARVTQTPRHKVTEMGQEVTMRCQPILGHNTVFWYRQTMMQGLELLAYFRNRAPLDDSGMPKDRFSAEMPDATLATLKIQPSEPRDSAVYFCASGLALAGVTGELFFGEGSRLTVL.

This chain connects TRBV4-1 to TRBJ2-7; 8 bases are a match to TRBD2. V shed 6 bases and J 3 bases; nucleotides not matched to a gene: 10. Germline V lookup: CDR1 MGHRA, CDR2 YSYEKL. This CDR3 has 15 amino acids. The CDR3 sequence is CASSPGGRSDYEQYF. CDR3 bases: TGCGCCAGCAGTCCCGGCGGGAGGTCTGACTACGAGCAGTACTTC.

This clone has a single count. The rearrangement joins TRBV5-4 to TRBJ2-1; 11 nucleotides agree with TRBD2. Germline CDR1 SGHNT, CDR2 YYREEE (reference sequence). Losses at the gene ends were 0 bases for V and 8 bases for J; bases not matched to a gene: 7. The CDR3 is 16 amino acids. The CDR3 DNA reads TGTGCCAGCAGCTTGGTCCTAGCGGGAGGTATATATGAGCAGTTCTTC. Translated, it gives CASSLVLAGGIYEQFF.

Only a few counts were recorded for this clone. V gene TRBV14 combines with J gene TRBJ2-3, with D unclear. CDR3 length: 13 residues. Germline lookup yields CDR1 SGHDN and CDR2 FVKESK. With 4 bases removed from V and 5 bases from J, the gap between germline ends came to 10 bases. In DNA form, the CDR3 reads TGTGCCAGCAGCCTTCGCTCGAAAGATACGCAGTATTTT. Translating gives CASSLRSKDTQYF.

The chain recombines TRBV6-1 with TRBJ1-1; TRBD1 matches at 7 bases. Germline CDR1 is MNHNS and CDR2 is SASEGT. This CDR3 is built from 14 residues. The trim removed 8 bases at V and 1 base at J, leaving 7 bases unmatched. This CDR3 is CASRTQGTNTEAFF. The CDR3 DNA follows: TGTGCCAGCCGAACACAGGGGACGAACACTGAAGCTTTCTTT.

V usage is TRBV2 and J usage is TRBJ1-2; no firm D call. Per the germline V gene, CDR1 is SNHLY and CDR2 is FYNNEI. V lost 4 bases, J lost 0 bases, and 9 bases lay in between. The CDR3 spans 14 residues. CDR3 residues: CASSVGNTNYGYTF. CDR3 nucleotide sequence: TGTGCCAGCAGTGTAGGGAATACTAACTATGGCTACACCTTC. Filled out from reference TRBV2 and TRBJ1-2, the complete variable domain reads EPEVTQTPSHQVTQMGQEVILRCVPISNHLYFYWYRQILGQKVEFLVSFYNNEISEKSEIFDDQFSVERPDGSNFTLKIRSTKLEDSAMYFCASSVGNTNYGYTFGSGTRLTVV.

V usage is TRBV18 and J usage is TRBJ2-5; TRBD1 agrees at 11 bases. V was clipped by 1 base and J by 5 bases; unmatched bases: 6. Germline assignment: CDR1 KGHSH and CDR2 LQKENI. CDR3 length: 16 amino acids. The CDR3 region is CASSPRDRGVGETQYF. CDR3 in DNA: TGTGCCAGCTCACCACGGGACAGGGGGGTTGGGGAGACCCAGTACTTC.

This chain links TRBV7-3 with TRBJ2-1, with 7 bases that match TRBD1. CDR1 and CDR2 (germline): SGHTA, FQGTGA. This CDR3 has 13 amino acids. Losses at the gene ends were 4 bases for V and 9 bases for J; bases not matched to a gene: 6. The CDR3 reads CASSSDRVGEQFF. The DNA of the CDR3 is TGTGCCAGCAGCTCCGACAGGGTTGGTGAGCAGTTCTTC.

Points on this clone: At one end the junction does not follow the germline gene, possibly because of a read error. The chain joins TRBV7-7 to TRBJ2-3; D possibly corresponds to TRBD2 (5 bases). The CDR3 has 16 residues. Germline V gives CDR1 SSHAT, CDR2 FNYEAQ (reference sequence). The CDR3 loop reads CASSPLRGVGTDTQYF. The CDR3 region has the DNA TGTGCTAGCAGCCCCTTACGGGGAGTAGGCACAGATACGCAGTATTTT.

This clone was seen only once. The chain has TRBV2 and TRBJ2-1; no firm D call. Trimming took off 2 bases at V and 3 bases at J, with 8 bases between the two ends. Germline CDR1 reads SNHLY; CDR2 reads FYNNEI. The CDR3 runs to 14 residues. In DNA, the CDR3 is TGTGCCAGCAGTGAATCGGGCAGCTACAATGAGCAGTTCTTC. Residues: CASSESGSYNEQFF.

This chain joins TRBV27 and TRBJ1-1, with D perhaps TRBD1 (6 bases). Germline V gene data show CDR1 as MNHEY and CDR2 as SMNVEV (reference sequence). There are 13 residues in the CDR3. Trimming took off 5 bases at V and 7 bases at J, with 14 bases between the two ends. The CDR3 DNA follows: TGTGCCAGCAGTAGACACAGGGAAAGTGAAGCTTTCTTT. Translation: CASSRHRESEAFF.

The chain links TRBV5-1 to TRBJ1-1, with D perhaps TRBD1 (6 bases). Trimming removed 5 bases at V and 0 bases at J, with 14 bases between. CDR1 is SGHRS and CDR2 is YFSETQ in the germline V gene. CDR3 size: 15 residues. The CDR3 here is CASSPGGFMNTEAFF. In DNA form, the CDR3 reads TGCGCCAGCAGTCCGGGGGGCTTTATGAACACTGAAGCTTTCTTT.

This chain links TRBV10-2 with TRBJ2-1; 10 bases agree with TRBD2. Germline V gene lookup returns CDR1 WSHSY and CDR2 SAAADI. The CDR3 consists of 17 residues. Trimming cost V 3 bases and J 0 bases; bases outside gene matches: 5. In nucleotides, the CDR3 is TGCGCCAGCAGTGATGCTAGCGGGAGTTCCTCCTACAATGAGCAGTTCTTC. Translated: CASSDASGSSSYNEQFF.

This clone was seen once. V is TRBV18 and J is TRBJ2-4, with 8 bases identical to TRBD2. Germline V gene sequence: CDR1 KGHSH, CDR2 LQKENI. V was clipped by 3 bases and J by 8 bases; unmatched bases: 6. The CDR3 spans 14 residues. CDR3 region: CASSPTGGSHIQYF. CDR3 DNA sequence: TGTGCCAGCTCACCTACGGGGGGGAGTCACATTCAGTACTTC.

V usage is TRBV28 and J usage is TRBJ1-3; the D is unclear. Germline values: CDR1 MDHEN, CDR2 SYDVKM. Deletions cut 4 bases from V and 1 base from J, with 11 bases between. This CDR3 comprises 15 residues. The CDR3 DNA is TGTGCCAGCAGTTCCGAGTGGGGTTCTGGAAACACCATATATTTT. Translation gives CASSSEWGSGNTIYF.

The chain is built from TRBV18 and TRBJ2-1; possibly TRBD2 for D (6 bases). The CDR3 loop spans 15 amino acids. With 2 bases removed from V and 0 bases from J, the gap between germline ends came to 8 bases. Germline V gives CDR1 KGHSH, CDR2 LQKENI. In DNA form, the CDR3 reads TGTGCCAGCTCACCAGGGGGAGGCTCCTACAATGAGCAGTTCTTC. It is translated as CASSPGGGSYNEQFF.

V is TRBV6-4 and J is TRBJ1-2; D gene ambiguous. The germline gives CDR1 MRHNA, CDR2 SNTAGT. Trimming removed 0 bases at V and 8 bases at J, with 13 bases between. The CDR3 consists of 14 residues. The CDR3 DNA reads as TGTGCCAGCAGTGACTCGGAGGGCCATGGGGGCTACACCTTC. Protein product: CASSDSEGHGGYTF.

V and J are TRBV9 and TRBJ1-4, with 7 bases fitting TRBD1. The CDR3 totals 15 residues. Germline-derived CDR1 and CDR2 are SGDLS and YYNGEE. With 0 bases clipped from V and 8 bases from J, the junction kept 7 bases outside the gene matches. CDR3 DNA sequence: TGTGCCAGCAGCGTAGAGACAGGGCCTCACGAAAAACTGTTTTTT. Translating it yields CASSVETGPHEKLFF. Using reference TRBV9 and TRBJ1-4 for the parts outside the CDR3, the full variable domain is DSGVTQTPKHLITATGQRVTLRCSPRSGDLSVYWYQQSLDQGLQFLIQYYNGEERAKGNILERFSAQQFPDLHSELNLSSLELGDSALYFCASSVETGPHEKLFFGSGTQLSVL.

V and J are TRBV27 and TRBJ1-5; unclear D gene. CDR1 and CDR2 from the germline V gene are MNHEY and SMNVEV (reference sequence). The V end lost 1 base, the J end lost 5 bases, and 6 bases lay between the germline ends. This CDR3 has 13 amino acids. Written as DNA, the CDR3 is TGTGCCAGCAGTTTATTTTCCGATCAGCCCCAGCATTTT. Its translation is CASSLFSDQPQHF.

The J gene is TRBJ2-7, the V gene TRBV28, with D perhaps given as TRBD1 or TRBD2 (6 bases each). Trimming left V 2 bases short and J 6 bases short, with 11 bases between. CDR3 length: 13 residues. Germline-derived CDR1 and CDR2 are MDHEN and SYDVKM. The CDR3: CASSLLRGREQYF. DNA for the CDR3: TGTGCCAGCAGTTTACTACGGGGGCGCGAGCAGTACTTC.

The sample holds a few counts of this clone. The chain carries TRBV6-5 and TRBJ2-1, with 8 bases matching TRBD2. CDR3 length: 15 residues. V gave up 2 bases and J gave up 5 bases; unmatched junction bases: 5. Germline loops: CDR1 MNHEY, CDR2 SVGAGI. The CDR3 DNA reads TGTGCCAGCAGTTACCCGCCGGGGGGGAACAATGAGCAGTTCTTC. This encodes CASSYPPGGNNEQFF.

This rearrangement joins TRBV5-4 to TRBJ2-5; 10 bases agree with TRBD2. Germline values: CDR1 SGHNT, CDR2 YYREEE (reference sequence). The CDR3 loop spans 16 amino acids. The ends lost 4 bases at V and 2 bases at J; junction bases unmatched: 8. This CDR3 reads CASSPRTSGGQETQYF. CDR3 bases: TGTGCCAGCAGCCCAAGGACTAGCGGAGGACAAGAGACCCAGTACTTC.

This chain connects TRBV5-1 to TRBJ2-7, with 7 nucleotides matching TRBD1. V was clipped by 0 bases and J by 1 base; unmatched bases: 4. Germline V gives CDR1 SGHRS, CDR2 YFSETQ. The CDR3 consists of 15 residues. The CDR3 spells CASSLGQGRSYEQYF. The CDR3 bases are TGCGCCAGCAGCTTGGGACAGGGCAGGTCCTACGAGCAGTACTTC.

The chain carries TRBV10-3 and TRBJ2-2; 7 positions match TRBD2. With V trimmed by 6 bases and J by 0 bases, 1 base remained unmatched. CDR1 is ENHRY, CDR2 SYGVKD, per germline. The CDR3 covers 14 residues. This CDR3 is CAIRGLANTGELFF. CDR3 DNA: TGTGCCATCAGAGGACTAGCGAACACCGGGGAGCTGTTTTTT.

This clone came up a few times. The rearrangement uses TRBV9 and TRBJ2-3, with 8 bases identical to TRBD2. CDR1 and CDR2 (germline): SGDLS, YYNGEE. The CDR3 extends over 19 amino acids. V dropped 0 bases and J dropped 4; count of bases not matched to a gene: 16. The CDR3 sequence: CASSVDPGASGLGADTQYF. CDR3 nucleotide sequence: TGTGCCAGCAGCGTAGACCCCGGGGCTAGCGGGCTCGGGGCAGATACGCAGTATTTT.